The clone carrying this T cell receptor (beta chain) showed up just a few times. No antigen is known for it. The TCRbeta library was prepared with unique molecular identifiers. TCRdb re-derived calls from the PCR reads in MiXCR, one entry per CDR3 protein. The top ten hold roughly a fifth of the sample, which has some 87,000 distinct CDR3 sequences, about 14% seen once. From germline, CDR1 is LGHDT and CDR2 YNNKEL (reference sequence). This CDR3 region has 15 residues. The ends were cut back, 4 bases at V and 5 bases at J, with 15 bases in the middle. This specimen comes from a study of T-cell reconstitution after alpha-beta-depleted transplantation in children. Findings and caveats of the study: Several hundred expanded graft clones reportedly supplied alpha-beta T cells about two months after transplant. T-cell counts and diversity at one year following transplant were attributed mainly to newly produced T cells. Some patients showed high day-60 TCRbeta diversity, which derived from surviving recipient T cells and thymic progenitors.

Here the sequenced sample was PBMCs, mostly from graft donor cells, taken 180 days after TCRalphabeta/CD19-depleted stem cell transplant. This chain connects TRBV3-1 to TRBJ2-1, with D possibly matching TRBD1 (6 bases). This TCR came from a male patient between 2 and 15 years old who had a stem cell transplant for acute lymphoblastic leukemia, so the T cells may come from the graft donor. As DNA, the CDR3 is TGTGCCAGCAGCCCATCCGACAGGTTGAACAATGAGCAGTTCTTC. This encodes CASSPSDRLNNEQFF.